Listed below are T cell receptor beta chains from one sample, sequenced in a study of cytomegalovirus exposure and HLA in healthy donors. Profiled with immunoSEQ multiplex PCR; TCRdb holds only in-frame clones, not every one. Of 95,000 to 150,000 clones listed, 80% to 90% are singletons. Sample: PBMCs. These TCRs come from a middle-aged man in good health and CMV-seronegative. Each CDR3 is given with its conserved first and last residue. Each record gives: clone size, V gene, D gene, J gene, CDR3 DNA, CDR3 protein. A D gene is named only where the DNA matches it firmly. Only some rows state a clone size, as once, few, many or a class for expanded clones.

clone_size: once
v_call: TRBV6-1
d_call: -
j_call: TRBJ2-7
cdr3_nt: TGTGCCAGCAGTCCCAGAGGCGGGGCCACCTACGAGCAGTACTTC
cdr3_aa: CASSPRGGATYEQYF

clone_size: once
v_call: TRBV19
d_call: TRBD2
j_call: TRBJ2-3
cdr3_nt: TGTGCCAGTAGTGTTTACCTTAGCGGGCGCAGCACAGATACGCAGTATTTT
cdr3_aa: CASSVYLSGRSTDTQYF

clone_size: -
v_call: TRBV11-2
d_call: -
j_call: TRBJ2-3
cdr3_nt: TGTGCCAGCAGCTTAGCCCCGGGGAACACAGATACGCAGTATTTT
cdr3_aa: CASSLAPGNTDTQYF

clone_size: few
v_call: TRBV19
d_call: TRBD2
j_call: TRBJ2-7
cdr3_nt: TGTGCCAGTAGTAAAACTAGCGGGAGGGCCAGCGAGCAGTACTTC
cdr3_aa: CASSKTSGRASEQYF

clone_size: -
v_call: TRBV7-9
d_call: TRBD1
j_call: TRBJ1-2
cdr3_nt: TGTGCCAGCAGCTTAGGGACAGGGAGCTATGGCTACACCTTC
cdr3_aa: CASSLGTGSYGYTF

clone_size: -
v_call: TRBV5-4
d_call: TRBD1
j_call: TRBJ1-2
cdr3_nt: TGTGCCAGCAGCTTGGATCAGGGGGGTGGCTATGGCTACACCTTC
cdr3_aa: CASSLDQGGGYGYTF

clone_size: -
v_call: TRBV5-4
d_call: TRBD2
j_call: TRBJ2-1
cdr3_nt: TGTGCCAGCAGTCCGGGACTAGTGGTTTCCAATGAGCAGTTCTTC
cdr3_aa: CASSPGLVVSNEQFF

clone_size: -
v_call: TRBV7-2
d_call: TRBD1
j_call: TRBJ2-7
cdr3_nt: TGTGCCAGCAGCTTCGCCGGGACAGGGGGTTCTTTGCCCTACGAGCAGTACTTC
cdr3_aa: CASSFAGTGGSLPYEQYF

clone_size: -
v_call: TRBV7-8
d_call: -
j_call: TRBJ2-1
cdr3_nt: TGTGCCAGCAGCTTAGTTACCGGGATGGATGAGCAGTTCTTC
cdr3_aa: CASSLVTGMDEQFF

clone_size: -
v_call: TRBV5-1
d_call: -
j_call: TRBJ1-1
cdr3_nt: TGCGCCAGCGCTAGGGACATGAACACTGAAGCTTTCTTT
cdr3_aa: CASARDMNTEAFF

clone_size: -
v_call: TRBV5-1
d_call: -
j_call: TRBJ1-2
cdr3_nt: TGCGCCAGCAGCTTGGGGGGGGACTCCCATCCCTATGGCTACACCTTC
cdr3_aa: CASSLGGDSHPYGYTF

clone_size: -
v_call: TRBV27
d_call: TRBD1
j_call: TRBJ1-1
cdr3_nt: TGTGCCAGCAGTACCGGACAGGGGATCTCTGAAGCTTTCTTT
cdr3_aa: CASSTGQGISEAFF

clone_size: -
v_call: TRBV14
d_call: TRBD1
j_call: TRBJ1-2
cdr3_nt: TGTGCCAGCAGAAAAACAGGGGAGGCCAATGGCTACACCTTC
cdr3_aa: CASRKTGEANGYTF

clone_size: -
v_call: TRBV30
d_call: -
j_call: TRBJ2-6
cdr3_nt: TGTGCCTGGAGGGGAGATTTTGGGGCCAACGTCCTGACTTTC
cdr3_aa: CAWRGDFGANVLTF

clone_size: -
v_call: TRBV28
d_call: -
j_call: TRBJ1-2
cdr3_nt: TGTGCCAGCAGTTTGGCAGGTTCGCTCTATGGCTACACCTTC
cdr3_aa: CASSLAGSLYGYTF

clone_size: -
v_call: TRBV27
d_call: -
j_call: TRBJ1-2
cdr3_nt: TGTGCCAGCAGCTCGAATCCCCTTGGCGGCCACTATGGCTACACCTTC
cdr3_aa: CASSSNPLGGHYGYTF

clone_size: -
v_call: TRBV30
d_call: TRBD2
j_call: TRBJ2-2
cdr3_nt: TGTGCCTGGAGTGGTAGCGGGGGCACCACCGGGGAGCTGTTTTTT
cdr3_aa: CAWSGSGGTTGELFF

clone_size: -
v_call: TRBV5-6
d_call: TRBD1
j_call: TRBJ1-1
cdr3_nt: TGTGCCAGCAGCTTGGAGACAGGGGGAATGAACACTGAAGCTTTCTTT
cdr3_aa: CASSLETGGMNTEAFF

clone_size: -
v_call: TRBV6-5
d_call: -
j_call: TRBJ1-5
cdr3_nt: TGTGCCAGCAGTCACAACAGGGACCGCAATCAGCCCCAGCATTTT
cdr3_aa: CASSHNRDRNQPQHF

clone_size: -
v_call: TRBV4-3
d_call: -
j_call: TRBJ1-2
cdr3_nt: TGCGCCAGCAGCCAAGTTCAGGGCCCCAGCTATGGCTACACCTTC
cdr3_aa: CASSQVQGPSYGYTF

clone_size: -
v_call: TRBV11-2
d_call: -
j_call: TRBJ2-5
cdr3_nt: TGTGCCAGCAGCACTCAATTGACAGGCCGGGAGACCCAGTACTTC
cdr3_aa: CASSTQLTGRETQYF

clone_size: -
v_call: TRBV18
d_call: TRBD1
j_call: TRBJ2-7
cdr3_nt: TGTGCCAGCTCACCAGGGACAGGGGACTACGAGCAGTACTTC
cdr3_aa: CASSPGTGDYEQYF

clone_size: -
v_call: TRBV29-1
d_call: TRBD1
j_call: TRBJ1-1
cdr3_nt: TGCAGCGTTGACCGGGACAGATTGAACACTGAAGCTTTCTTT
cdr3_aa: CSVDRDRLNTEAFF

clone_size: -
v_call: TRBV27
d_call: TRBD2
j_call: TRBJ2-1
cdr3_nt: TGTGCCAGCACAAATCCGGGGGGTTCGTTCTACAATGAGCAGTTCTTC
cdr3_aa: CASTNPGGSFYNEQFF

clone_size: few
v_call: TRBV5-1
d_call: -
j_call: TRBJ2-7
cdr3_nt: TGCGCCAGCAGCTTGGATGCAGGGCACTACGAGCAGTACTTC
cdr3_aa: CASSLDAGHYEQYF

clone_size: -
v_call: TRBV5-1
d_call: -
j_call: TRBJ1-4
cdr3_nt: TGCGCCAGCAGCTCCGCCAGGGGTTCGGATGAAAAACTGTTTTTT
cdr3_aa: CASSSARGSDEKLFF

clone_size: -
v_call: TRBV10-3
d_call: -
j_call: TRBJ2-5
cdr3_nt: TGTGCCATCAGTGAGTCGACGACAGGTCAGGAGACCCAGTACTTC
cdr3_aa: CAISESTTGQETQYF

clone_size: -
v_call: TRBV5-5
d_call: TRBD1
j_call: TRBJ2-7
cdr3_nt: TGTGCCAGCAGCTTGTCAGGGACAGGGGTTCTCGAGCAGTACTTC
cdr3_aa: CASSLSGTGVLEQYF

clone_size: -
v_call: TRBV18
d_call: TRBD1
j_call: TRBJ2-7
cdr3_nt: TGTGCCAGCTCCCCCGGGACAGTGAGCTCCTACGAGCAGTACTTC
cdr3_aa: CASSPGTVSSYEQYF

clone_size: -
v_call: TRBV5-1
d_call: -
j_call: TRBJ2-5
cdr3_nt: TGCGCCAGCACCCAAGGGGGTTACCAAGAGACCCAGTACTTC
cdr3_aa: CASTQGGYQETQYF

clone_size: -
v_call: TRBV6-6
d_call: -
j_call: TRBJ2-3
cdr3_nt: TGTGCCAGCAGTCAGGGACACTTCGGGACCACAGATACGCAGTATTTT
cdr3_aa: CASSQGHFGTTDTQYF

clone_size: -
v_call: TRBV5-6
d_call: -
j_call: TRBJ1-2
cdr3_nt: TGTGCCAGCAGCCTGCCAATGGGCGGCTACACCTTC
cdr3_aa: CASSLPMGGYTF

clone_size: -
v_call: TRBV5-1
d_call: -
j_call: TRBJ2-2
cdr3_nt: TGCGCCAGCAGCGGCGGGGGCGCGACGGGCGGGGAGCTGTTTTTT
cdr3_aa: CASSGGGATGGELFF

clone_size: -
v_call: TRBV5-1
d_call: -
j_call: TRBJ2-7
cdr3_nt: TGCGCCAGCACCTCCGGGGTGTTTCCCTACGAGCAGTACTTC
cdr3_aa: CASTSGVFPYEQYF

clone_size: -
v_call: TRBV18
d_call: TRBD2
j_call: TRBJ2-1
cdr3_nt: TGTGCCAGCTCACCACCGGGACTAGCGGAGAAGCAGTTCTTC
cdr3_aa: CASSPPGLAEKQFF

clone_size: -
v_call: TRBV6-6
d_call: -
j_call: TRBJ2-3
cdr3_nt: TGTGCCAGCAGTTCCTACACAGATACGCAGTATTTT
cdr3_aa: CASSSYTDTQYF

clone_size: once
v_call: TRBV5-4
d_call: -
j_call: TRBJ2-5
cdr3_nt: TGTGCCAGCAGTCAACAGGCGATCGGGGAGACCCAGTACTTC
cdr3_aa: CASSQQAIGETQYF

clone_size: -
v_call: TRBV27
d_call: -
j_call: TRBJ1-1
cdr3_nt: TGTGCCAGCAGTACCCCAGGGAACACTGAAGCTTTCTTT
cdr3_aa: CASSTPGNTEAFF

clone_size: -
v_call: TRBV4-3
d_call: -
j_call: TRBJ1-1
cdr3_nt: TGCGCCAGCAGCCAAGCCCAGGGCCGGAACACTGAAGCTTTCTTT
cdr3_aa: CASSQAQGRNTEAFF

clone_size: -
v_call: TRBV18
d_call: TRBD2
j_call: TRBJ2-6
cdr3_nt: TGTGCCAGCTCACCACCCACTAGCGGGAGGAATGGGGCCAACGGCCTGACTTTC
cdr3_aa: CASSPPTSGRNGANGLTF

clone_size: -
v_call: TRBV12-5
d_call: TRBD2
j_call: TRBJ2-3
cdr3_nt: TGTGCTAGTGGTTTGGGGCTAGCGGGATTAACAGATACGCAGTATTTT
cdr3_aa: CASGLGLAGLTDTQYF

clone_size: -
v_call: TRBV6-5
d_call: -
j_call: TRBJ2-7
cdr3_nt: TGTGCCAGCAGTCCGGCGGGGTACGGCTACGAGCAGTACTTC
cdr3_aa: CASSPAGYGYEQYF

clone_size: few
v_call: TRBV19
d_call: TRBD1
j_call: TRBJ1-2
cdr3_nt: TGTGCCAGTACTTCGAGACAGGGAAATGACTATGGCTACACCTTC
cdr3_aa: CASTSRQGNDYGYTF

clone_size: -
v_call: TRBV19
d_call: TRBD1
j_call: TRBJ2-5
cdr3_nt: TGTGCCACCGGGACAGGGGCCGCCGAGACCCAGTACTTC
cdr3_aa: CATGTGAAETQYF

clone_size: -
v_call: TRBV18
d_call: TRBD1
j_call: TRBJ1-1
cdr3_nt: TGTGCCAGCTCACGACAGGGGGAGAACACTGAAGCTTTCTTT
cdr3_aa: CASSRQGENTEAFF

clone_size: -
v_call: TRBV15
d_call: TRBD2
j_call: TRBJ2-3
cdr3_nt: TGTGCCACCAGCCTTGGGACTAGCTCTAGCACAGATACGCAGTATTTT
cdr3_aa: CATSLGTSSSTDTQYF

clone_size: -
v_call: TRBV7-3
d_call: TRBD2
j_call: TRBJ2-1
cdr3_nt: TGTGCCAGCAGCACCGAAGCTAGCGGGAGTTCCTACAATGAGCAGTTCTTC
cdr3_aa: CASSTEASGSSYNEQFF

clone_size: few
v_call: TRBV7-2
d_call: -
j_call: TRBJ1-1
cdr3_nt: TGTGCCAGCAGCCCGCAGGGAAAAGCTTTCTTT
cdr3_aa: CASSPQGKAFF

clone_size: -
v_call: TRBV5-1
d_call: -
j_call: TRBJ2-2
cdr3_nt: TGCGCCAGCAGCTCTTACCATACAGGGCTCGGGGAGCTGTTTTTT
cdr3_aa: CASSSYHTGLGELFF

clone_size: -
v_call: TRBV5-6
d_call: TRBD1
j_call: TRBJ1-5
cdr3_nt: TGTGCCAGCAGCATAGGACAGGGAAATAATCAGCCCCAGCATTTT
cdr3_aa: CASSIGQGNNQPQHF

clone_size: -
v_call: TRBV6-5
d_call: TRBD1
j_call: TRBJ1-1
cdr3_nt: TGTGCCAGCAGTTACGGGACAGGGAGAGGGTTAGCTTTCTTT
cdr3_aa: CASSYGTGRGLAFF

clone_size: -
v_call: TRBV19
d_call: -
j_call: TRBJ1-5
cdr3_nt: TGTGCCAGTAGAGTGGGGGGTAGCAATCAGCCCCAGCATTTT
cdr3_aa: CASRVGGSNQPQHF

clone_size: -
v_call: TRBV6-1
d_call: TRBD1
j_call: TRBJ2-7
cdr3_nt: TGTGCCAGCCGGGACAGGGGGCTTTTGGGGATGTACTTC
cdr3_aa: CASRDRGLLGMYF

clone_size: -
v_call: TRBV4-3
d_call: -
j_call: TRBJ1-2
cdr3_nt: TGCGCCAGCAGCCCCACTACGGCGGGAGGCAGGGTCGGCTACACCTTC
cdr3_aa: CASSPTTAGGRVGYTF

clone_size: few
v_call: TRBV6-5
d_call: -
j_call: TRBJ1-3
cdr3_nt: TGTGCCAGCAGTTACTCAGGGGACTCTGGAAACACCATATATTTT
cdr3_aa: CASSYSGDSGNTIYF

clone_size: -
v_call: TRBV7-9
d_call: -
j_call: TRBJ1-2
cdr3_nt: TGTGCCAGCAGCTTAGCTCAGGGCTATGGCTACACCTTC
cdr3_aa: CASSLAQGYGYTF

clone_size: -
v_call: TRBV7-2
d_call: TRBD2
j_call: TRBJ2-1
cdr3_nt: TGTGCCAGCAGCTTAGTTCGGTTAGCGGGAGGCGAGCAGTTCTTC
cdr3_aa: CASSLVRLAGGEQFF

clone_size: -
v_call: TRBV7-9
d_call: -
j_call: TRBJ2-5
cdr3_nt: TGTGCCAGCAGCCGGGAGCGATCCGGCCAGGAGACCCAGTACTTC
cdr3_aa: CASSRERSGQETQYF

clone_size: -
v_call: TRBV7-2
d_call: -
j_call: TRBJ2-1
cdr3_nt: TGTGCCAGCAGCTGGGACAATAGAAATGAGCAGTTCTTC
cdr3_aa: CASSWDNRNEQFF

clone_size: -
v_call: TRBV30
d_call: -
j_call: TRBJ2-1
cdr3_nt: TGTGCCTGGCAAAGAGTATCGAGCTCCTACAATGAGCAGTTCTTC
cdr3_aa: CAWQRVSSSYNEQFF